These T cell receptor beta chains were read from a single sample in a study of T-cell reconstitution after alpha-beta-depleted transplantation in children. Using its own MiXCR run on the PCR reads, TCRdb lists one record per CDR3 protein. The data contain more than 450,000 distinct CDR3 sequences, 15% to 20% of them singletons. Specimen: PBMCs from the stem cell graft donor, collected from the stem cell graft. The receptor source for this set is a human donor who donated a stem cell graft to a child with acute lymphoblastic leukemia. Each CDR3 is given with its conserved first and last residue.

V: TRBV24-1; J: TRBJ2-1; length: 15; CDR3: CATSANEARLVGEFF
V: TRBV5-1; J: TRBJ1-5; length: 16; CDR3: CASSLGGGRSNQPQHF
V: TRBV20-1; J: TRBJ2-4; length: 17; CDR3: CSASPGRGIKSKNIQYF
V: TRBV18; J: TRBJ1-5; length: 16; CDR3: CASSPEGWASNQPQHF
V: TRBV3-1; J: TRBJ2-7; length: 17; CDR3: CASSQVPSSGSSYEQYF
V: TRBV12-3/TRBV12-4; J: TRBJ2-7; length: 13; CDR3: CAITQGGSYEQYF
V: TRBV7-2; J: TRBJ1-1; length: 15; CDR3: CASSSTGGAGTEAFF
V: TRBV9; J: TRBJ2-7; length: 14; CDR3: CASSVEGYSYEQYF
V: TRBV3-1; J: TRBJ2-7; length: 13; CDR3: CASSGTSGYEQYF
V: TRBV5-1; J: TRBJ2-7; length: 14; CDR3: CASSLAGYPDEQYF
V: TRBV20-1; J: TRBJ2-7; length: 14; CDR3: CSAGTGTGYYEQYF
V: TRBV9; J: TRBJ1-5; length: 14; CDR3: CASSPDPSNQPQHF
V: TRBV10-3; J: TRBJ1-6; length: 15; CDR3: CAISDWESYNSPLHF
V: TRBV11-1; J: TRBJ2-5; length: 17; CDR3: CASSFSRGVGRQETQYF
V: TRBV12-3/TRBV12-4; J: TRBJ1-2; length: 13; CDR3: CASSLYGAQGYTF
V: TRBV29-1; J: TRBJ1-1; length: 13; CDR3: CSFLVGGSTEAFF
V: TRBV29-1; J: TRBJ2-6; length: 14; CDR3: CSPRRVAGANVLTF
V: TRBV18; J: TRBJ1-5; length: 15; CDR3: CASSPHRDRTQPQHF
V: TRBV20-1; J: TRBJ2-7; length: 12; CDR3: CSATGPSYEQYF
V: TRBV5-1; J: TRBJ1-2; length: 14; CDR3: CASSYEGSGYGYTF
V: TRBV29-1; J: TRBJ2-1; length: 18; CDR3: CSARNLGLAGTRYNEQFF
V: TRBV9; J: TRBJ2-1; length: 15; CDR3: CASSLSVGSYNEQFF
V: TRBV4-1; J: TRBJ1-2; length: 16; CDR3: CASSQGLPDRQHGYTF
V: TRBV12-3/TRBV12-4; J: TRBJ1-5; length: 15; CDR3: CASSLWVDSNQPQHF
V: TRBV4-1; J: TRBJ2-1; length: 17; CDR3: CASSQDRVGLDYNEQFF
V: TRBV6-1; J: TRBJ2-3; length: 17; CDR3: CASSEMRSAGAAHTQYF
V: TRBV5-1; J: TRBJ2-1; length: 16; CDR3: CASSLVAGAAYNEQFF
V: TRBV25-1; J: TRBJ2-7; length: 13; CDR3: CASSVFVGAEQYF
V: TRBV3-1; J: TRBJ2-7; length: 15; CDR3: CASRLGLAGPYEQYF
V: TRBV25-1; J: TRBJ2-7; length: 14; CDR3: CASISGRNTGEQYF
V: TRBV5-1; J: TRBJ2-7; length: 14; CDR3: CASSRGGPGDEQYF
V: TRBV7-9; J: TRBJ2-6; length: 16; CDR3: CASSLVQNSGANVLTF
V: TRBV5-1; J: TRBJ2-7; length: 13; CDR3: CASSLEEAYEQYF
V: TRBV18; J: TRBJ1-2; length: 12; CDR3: CASSGSAYGYTF
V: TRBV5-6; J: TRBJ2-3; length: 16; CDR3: CASSSTSGSSTDTQYF
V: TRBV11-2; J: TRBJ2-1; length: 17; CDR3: CASSLERRSGSRNEQFF
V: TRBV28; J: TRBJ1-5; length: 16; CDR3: CATQFSAGGSNQPQHF
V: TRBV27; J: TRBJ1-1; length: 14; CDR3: CASSAYKGSTEAFF
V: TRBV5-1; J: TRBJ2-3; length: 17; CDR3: CASSLGGRPFLEDTQYF
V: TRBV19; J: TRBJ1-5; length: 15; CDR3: CASSIGTLSNQPQHF
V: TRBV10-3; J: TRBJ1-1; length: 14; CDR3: CAISEWRGNTEAFF
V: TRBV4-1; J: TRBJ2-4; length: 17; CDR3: CASSQERASLAKNIQYF
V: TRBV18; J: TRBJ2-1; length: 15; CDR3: CASSSGTGSRNEQFF
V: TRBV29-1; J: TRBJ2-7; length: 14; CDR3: CSVPRGGTTYEQYF
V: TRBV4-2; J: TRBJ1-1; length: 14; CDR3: CASSQAGETTEAFF
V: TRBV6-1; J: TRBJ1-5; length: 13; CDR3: CASSERGSQPQHF
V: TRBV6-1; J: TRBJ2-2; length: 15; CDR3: CASSPPGLRAGELFF
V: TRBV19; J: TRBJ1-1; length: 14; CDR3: CASIKGGAAGEAFF
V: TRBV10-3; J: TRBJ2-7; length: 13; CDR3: CAISRDLSYEQYF
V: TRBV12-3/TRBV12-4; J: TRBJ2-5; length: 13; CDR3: CANSLSPVETQYF
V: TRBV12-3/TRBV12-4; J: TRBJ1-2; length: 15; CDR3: CASSSQLIANYGYTF
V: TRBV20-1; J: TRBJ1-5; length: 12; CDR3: CSVRANNQPQHF
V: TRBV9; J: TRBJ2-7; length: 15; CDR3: CASSPGTSGSTEQYF